Listed below are T cell receptor beta chains from one sample, sequenced in a study of T cells in localized non-small cell lung cancer. The assay was immunoSEQ multiplex PCR, and TCRdb's table has in-frame clones only and misses some. The sample consists of about 24,000 clones, 80% to 85% of them appearing once. The sample in question was PBMCs, obtained before any cancer treatment. Receptors originate from a man aged 40 to 69 with stage II lung adenocarcinoma. Each CDR3 is given with its conserved first and last residue. Rows give clone size only sometimes, using once, few, many, or a class for an expanded clone.

V	size	J	CDR3
TRBV27	NA	TRBJ1-1	CASSRTGTEAFF
TRBV11-2	NA	TRBJ1-5	CASSLGLNQPQHF
TRBV6-5	few	TRBJ1-6	CASRQPGQGNSPLHF
TRBV2	NA	TRBJ2-1	CASTPSRQVAYNEQFF
TRBV15	NA	TRBJ1-5	CATSRDRQDRHQPQHF
TRBV5-5	NA	TRBJ2-7	CASSSGDYSREQYF
TRBV19	few	TRBJ1-4	CASRGTTTNEKLFF
TRBV7-9	few	TRBJ1-2	CASSLVPGQTNYGYTF
TRBV30	NA	TRBJ1-5	CAWSIANQPQHF
TRBV10-1	NA	TRBJ1-1	CASSKGAPSTEAFF
TRBV28	NA	TRBJ2-7	CASSLGQGGDEQYF
TRBV5-4	NA	TRBJ2-3	CASSHHTSGDTQYF
TRBV7-3	NA	TRBJ2-3	CASSPQGDTQYF
TRBV11-2	NA	TRBJ2-5	CASSRAARGHEETQYF
TRBV5-4	NA	TRBJ1-5	CASSLGQGVDQPQHF
TRBV10-3	few	TRBJ1-2	CAISETRTESTGYTF